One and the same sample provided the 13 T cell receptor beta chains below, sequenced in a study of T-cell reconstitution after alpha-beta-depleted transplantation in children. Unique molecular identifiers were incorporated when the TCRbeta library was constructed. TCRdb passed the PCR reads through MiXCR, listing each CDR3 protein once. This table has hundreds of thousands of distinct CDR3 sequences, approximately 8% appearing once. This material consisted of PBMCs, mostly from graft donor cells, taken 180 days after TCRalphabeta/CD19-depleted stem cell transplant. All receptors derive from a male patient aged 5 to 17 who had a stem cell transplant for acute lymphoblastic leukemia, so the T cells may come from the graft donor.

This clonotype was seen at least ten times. CDR3 sequence: CASSLSTVYNEQFF. The CDR3 nucleotides read TGTGCCAGCAGCTTAAGCACAGTCTACAATGAGCAGTTCTTC. This chain joins TRBV7-3 and TRBJ2-1; no reliable D call. The CDR3 covers 14 residues. Looked up from germline, CDR1 is SGHTA and CDR2 is FQGTGA. Trimming stripped 1 base from V and 3 bases from J, with 7 bases between.

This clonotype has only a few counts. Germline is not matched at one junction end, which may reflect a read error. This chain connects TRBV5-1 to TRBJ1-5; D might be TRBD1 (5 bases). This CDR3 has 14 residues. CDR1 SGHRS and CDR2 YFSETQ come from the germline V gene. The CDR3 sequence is CSSSLGGENQPQHF. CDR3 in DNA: TGCTCCAGCAGCTTGGGGGGGGAGAATCAGCCCCAGCATTTT.

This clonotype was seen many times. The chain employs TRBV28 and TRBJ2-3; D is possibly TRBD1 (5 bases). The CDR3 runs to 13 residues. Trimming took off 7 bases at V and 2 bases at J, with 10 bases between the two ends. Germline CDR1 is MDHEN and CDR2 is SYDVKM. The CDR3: CASTPGSTDTQYF. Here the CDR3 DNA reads TGTGCCAGCACTCCAGGGTCCACAGATACGCAGTATTTT.

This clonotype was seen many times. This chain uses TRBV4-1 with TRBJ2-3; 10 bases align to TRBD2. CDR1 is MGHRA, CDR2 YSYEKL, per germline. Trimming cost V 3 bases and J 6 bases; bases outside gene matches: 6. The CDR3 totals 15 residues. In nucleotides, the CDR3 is TGCGCCAGCAGCCAGCTAGCGGGAGTATGGGATACGCAGTATTTT. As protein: CASSQLAGVWDTQYF.

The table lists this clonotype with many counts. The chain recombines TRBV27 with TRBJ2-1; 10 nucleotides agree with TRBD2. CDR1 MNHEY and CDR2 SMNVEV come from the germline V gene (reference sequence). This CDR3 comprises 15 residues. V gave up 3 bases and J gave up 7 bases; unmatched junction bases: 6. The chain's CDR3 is CASSFPGLARNEQFF. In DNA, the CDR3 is TGTGCCAGCAGTTTCCCGGGACTAGCGAGGAATGAGCAGTTCTTC.

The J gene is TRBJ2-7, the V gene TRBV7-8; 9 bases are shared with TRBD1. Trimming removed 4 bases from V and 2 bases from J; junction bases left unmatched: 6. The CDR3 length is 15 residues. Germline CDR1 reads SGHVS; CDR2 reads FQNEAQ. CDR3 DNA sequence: TGTGCCAGCAGCTCCGGACAGGGGTCTGCCTACGAGCAGTACTTC. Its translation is CASSSGQGSAYEQYF.

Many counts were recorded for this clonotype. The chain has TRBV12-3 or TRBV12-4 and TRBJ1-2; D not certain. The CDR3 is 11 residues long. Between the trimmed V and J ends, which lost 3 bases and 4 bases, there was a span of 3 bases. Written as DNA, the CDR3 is TGTGCCAGCAGTTTTCGCTATGGCTACACCTTC. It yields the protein CASSFRYGYTF.

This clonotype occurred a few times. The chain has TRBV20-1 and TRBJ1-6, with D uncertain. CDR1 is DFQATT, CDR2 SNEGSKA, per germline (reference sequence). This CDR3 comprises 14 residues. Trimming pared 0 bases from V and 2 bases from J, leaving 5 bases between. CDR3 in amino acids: CSARDPAYNSPLHF. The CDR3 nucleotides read TGCAGTGCTAGAGATCCGGCCTATAATTCACCCCTCCACTTT.

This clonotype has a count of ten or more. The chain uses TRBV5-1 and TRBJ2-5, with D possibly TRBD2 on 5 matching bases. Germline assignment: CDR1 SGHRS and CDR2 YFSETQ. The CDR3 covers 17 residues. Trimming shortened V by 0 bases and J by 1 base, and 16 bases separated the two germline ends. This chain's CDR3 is CASSLEDEGVFQETQYF. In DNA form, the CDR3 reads TGCGCCAGCAGCTTGGAAGACGAGGGAGTCTTCCAAGAGACCCAGTACTTC.

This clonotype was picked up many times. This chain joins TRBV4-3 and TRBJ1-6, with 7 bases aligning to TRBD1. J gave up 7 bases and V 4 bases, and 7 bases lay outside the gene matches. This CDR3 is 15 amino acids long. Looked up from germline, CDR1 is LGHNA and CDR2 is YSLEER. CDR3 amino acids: CASSRTGTENSPLHF. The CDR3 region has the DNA TGCGCCAGCAGCCGAACCGGGACAGAAAATTCACCCCTCCACTTT.

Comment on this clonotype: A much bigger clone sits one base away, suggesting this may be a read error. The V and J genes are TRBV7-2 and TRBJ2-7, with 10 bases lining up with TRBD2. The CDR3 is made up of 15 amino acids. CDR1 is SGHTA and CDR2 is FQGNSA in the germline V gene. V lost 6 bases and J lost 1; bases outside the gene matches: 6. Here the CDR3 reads CASRKTSGASYEQYF. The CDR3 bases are TGTGCCAGCAGAAAAACTAGCGGGGCTTCCTACGAGCAGTACTTC.

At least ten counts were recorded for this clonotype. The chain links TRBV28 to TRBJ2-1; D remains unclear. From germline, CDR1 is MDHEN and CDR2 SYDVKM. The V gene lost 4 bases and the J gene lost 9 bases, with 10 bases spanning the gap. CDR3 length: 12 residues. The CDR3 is CASSSQKVEQFF. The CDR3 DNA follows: TGTGCCAGCAGTTCCCAGAAGGTTGAGCAGTTCTTC.

DNA of the CDR3: TGTGCCAGCAGCTTGATGAGGGTTACCTACAATGAGCAGTTCTTC. It codes for CASSLMRVTYNEQFF. The genes are TRBV5-4 and TRBJ2-1; D may be TRBD2 (5 bases). The CDR3 sequence is 15 residues long. Germline V gives CDR1 SGHNT, CDR2 YYREEE (reference sequence). The V end was cut by 1 base, the J end by 2 bases, with 10 bases between.